The 13 T cell receptor gamma chains listed next were all sequenced from one sample in a study of γδ T cells in repeated Plasmodium falciparum infection. Gammadelta T cells were flow-sorted from PBMC into Vgamma9/Vdelta2+ and Vdelta2-negative populations for bulk analysis. TCRdb processed the multiplex PCR reads again with the CATT caller. The table has about 14,000 gamma-chain clones, 1.6% seen once. Sequences were obtained from gamma-delta T cells from blood. The origin of the receptors is a pool of human donors (malaria-infected and uninfected, not separated).

This clone appeared many times. A far larger clone is one nucleotide away, so this likely arose from a read error. The same CDR3 can be traced to other DNA sequences in this sample. The chain has TRGV9 and TRGJP. Germline matching of the DNA provided the J gene here, since TCRdb leaves it blank. This CDR3 has 17 residues. Germline V gene lookup returns CDR1 GITISATS and CDR2 ISYDGTV (reference sequence). V was pared by 0 bases and J by 7 bases, with 6 bases of the junction left unmatched. The CDR3 DNA sequence: TGTGCCTTGTGGGAGGTGCACGAGGAGTTGGGCAAAAAAATCAAGGTATTT. Amino acids: CALWEVHEELGKKIKVF.

A few counts support this clone. A read error likely explains why the TCRdb protein, taken from a much larger clone, differs from this DNA's translation at residue 5; the protein shown is translated from the DNA. This sequence joins TRGV4 and TRGJ1 or TRGJ2. The J gene, absent from TCRdb, was called here by matching the DNA to germline. The germline V gene has CDR1 EGSTGY and CDR2 YDSYTSSV. The CDR3 is 18 amino acids. CDR3 in DNA: TGTGCCACCTGGGGTGGGCCCACTCCACTCCAGAATTATTATAAGAAACTCTTT. Translation gives CATWGGPTPLQNYYKKLF.

On this clone itself: TCRdb's entry gives the protein of a much larger clone, which mismatches this DNA's translation at residue 5, likely from a read error; the protein reported here is translated from the DNA. The V gene is TRGV4, the J gene TRGJ1 or TRGJ2. No J gene is reported in TCRdb; it was inferred here by comparing the DNA with germline. CDR1 is EGSTGY, CDR2 YDSYTSSV, per germline. The CDR3 covers 15 residues. CDR3 residues: CATWGGPWNYYKKLF. CDR3 nucleotide sequence: TGTGCCACCTGGGGTGGGCCTTGGAATTATTATAAGAAACTCTTT.

As to this clone: This likely came from a read error, as a far larger clone is one base away. Other DNA sequences of this sample code for an identical CDR3. The gene calls are TRGV9 and TRGJP. Here the J gene came from matching the DNA to germline, since TCRdb omits it. This CDR3 comprises 19 residues. Germline V gene sequence: CDR1 GITISATS, CDR2 ISYDGTV (reference sequence). CDR3 amino acids: CALWEGTKLQELGKKIKVF. Written as DNA, the CDR3 is TGTGCCTTGTGGGAGGGAACCAAATTACAAGAGTTGGGCAAGAAAATCAAGGTATTT.

In its sample, this clone was seen many times. TCRdb shows a much larger clone's protein in place of this DNA's translation, and the two differ at residue 8, likely through a read error; the protein shown is translated from the DNA. The chain uses TRGV9 and TRGJ1 or TRGJ2. V trimming: 0 bases; J trimming: 6 bases; junction bases outside the gene matches: 5. This CDR3 has 13 residues. CDR1 and CDR2 (germline): GITISATS, ISYDGTV (reference sequence). The CDR3: CALWEVQGYKKLF. CDR3 nucleotide sequence: TGTGCCTTGTGGGAGGTGCAAGGTTATAAGAAACTCTTT.

Notes on this clone: The DNA is left out, because the CDR3 cannot be placed on it with certainty; the CDR3 is given as TCRdb lists it. No J gene was assigned, while the V gene was called as TRGV3. 35 amino acids form the CDR3, both terminal residues included. Germline V gene lookup returns CDR1 VTNTFY and CDR2 YDVSTARD (reference sequence). The CDR3 loop is CATWDRRGLLGYYRNSLAVEQHLLSQVSIGRIQHF.

The sample holds many counts of this clone. This may stem from a read error, because a much larger clone lies one nucleotide away. The chain recombines TRGV3 with TRGJP2. Germline CDR1 VTNTFY, CDR2 YDVSTARD (reference sequence). The CDR3 is 14 residues long. After removal of 2 bases from V and 0 bases from J, the junction contained 0 bases not matched to a gene. DNA for the CDR3: TGTGCCACCTGGGACAATAGTAGTGATTGGATCAAGACGTTT. This codes for CATWDNSSDWIKTF.

This clone was detected ten times or more. TCRdb shows a much larger clone's protein in place of this DNA's translation, and the two differ at residue 3, likely through a read error; the protein shown is translated from the DNA. TRGV4 is the V gene, and the J gene was not called. CDR3 length equals 10 residues. Per germline, CDR1 EGSTGY and CDR2 YDSYTSSV. Here the CDR3 reads CAIWEHGLVF. In nucleotides, the CDR3 is TGTGCCATCTGGGAACACGGTTTGGTCTTT.

This clone occurred a few times. TCRdb attributes to this sequence the protein of a much larger clone, which differs from the DNA translation at residue 3; a read error is likely, and the protein displayed is translated from the DNA. The rearrangement links TRGV4 to TRGJ1 or TRGJ2. From germline, CDR1 is EGSTGY and CDR2 YDSYTSSV. This CDR3 is built from 13 residues. CDR3 nucleotide sequence: TGTGCCCCCTGGGATGGGGGGGATTATAAGAAACTCTTT. Protein: CAPWDGGDYKKLF.

In this sample, this clone turned up a few times. Translating this DNA gives a protein that differs at residue 8 from the TCRdb one, which belongs to a much larger clone; a read error is likely, and the protein shown is this translation. The chain couples TRGV9 to TRGJP. No J segment appears in TCRdb, so it was assigned here by matching the sequence to germline. The CDR3 runs to 19 residues. V gave up 2 bases and J gave up 4 bases; unmatched junction bases: 11. Per the germline V gene, CDR1 is GITISATS and CDR2 is ISYDGTV (reference sequence). The CDR3 DNA sequence: TGTGCCTTGTGGGAGGGAACCAACTTACAAGAGTTGGGCAAAAAAATCAAGGTATTT. Translated, it gives CALWEGTNLQELGKKIKVF.

As to this clone: A far larger clone is a single base away, which makes a read error likely. No DNA is shown, since the ends of the CDR3 on it are uncertain; the CDR3 is the one TCRdb lists. CDR3 amino acids: CATWDRIIIRNSLAVEQHLLSQVSIGRIQHF. V gene TRGV3 was called; the J gene was not. From its first to its last residue, the CDR3 has 31 amino acids. The V gene's germline CDR1 is VTNTFY and CDR2 YDVSTARD (reference sequence).

The table lists this clone with many counts. The protein in TCRdb stems from a much larger clone and differs at residue 7 from this DNA's translation, likely a read error; here the protein is translated from the DNA. This sequence joins TRGV9 and TRGJ1 or TRGJ2. The J gene, not given by TCRdb, was assigned here from a germline match of the nucleotide sequence. Germline CDR1 is GITISATS and CDR2 is ISYDGTV (reference sequence). This CDR3 comprises 10 residues. DNA for the CDR3: TGTGCCTTGTGGTATTATGAGAAACTCTTT. Protein product: CALWYYEKLF.

This clone appeared many times. The TCRdb protein comes from a much larger clone and disagrees with this DNA's translation at residue 10, likely due to a read error; the protein given here is derived from the DNA. The V gene is given as TRGV9, and no J gene call is available. Germline V lookup: CDR1 GITISATS, CDR2 ISYDGTV (reference sequence). The CDR3 consists of 12 residues. The CDR3 DNA is TGTGCCTTGTGGGAGGTCCCTTATAAGGAACTCTTT. Translated, it gives CALWEVPYKELF.